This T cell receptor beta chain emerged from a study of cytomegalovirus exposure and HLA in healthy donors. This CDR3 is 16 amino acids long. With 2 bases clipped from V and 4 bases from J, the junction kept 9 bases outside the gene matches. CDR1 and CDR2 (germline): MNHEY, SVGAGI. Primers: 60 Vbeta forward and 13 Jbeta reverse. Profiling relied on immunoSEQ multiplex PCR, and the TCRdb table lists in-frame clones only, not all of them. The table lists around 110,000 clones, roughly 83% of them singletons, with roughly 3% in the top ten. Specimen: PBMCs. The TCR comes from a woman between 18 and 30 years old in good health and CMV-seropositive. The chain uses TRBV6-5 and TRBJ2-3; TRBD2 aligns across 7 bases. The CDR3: CASSYEVAGVADTQYF. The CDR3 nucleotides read TGTGCCAGCAGTTACGAGGTTGCGGGAGTGGCAGATACGCAGTATTTT.